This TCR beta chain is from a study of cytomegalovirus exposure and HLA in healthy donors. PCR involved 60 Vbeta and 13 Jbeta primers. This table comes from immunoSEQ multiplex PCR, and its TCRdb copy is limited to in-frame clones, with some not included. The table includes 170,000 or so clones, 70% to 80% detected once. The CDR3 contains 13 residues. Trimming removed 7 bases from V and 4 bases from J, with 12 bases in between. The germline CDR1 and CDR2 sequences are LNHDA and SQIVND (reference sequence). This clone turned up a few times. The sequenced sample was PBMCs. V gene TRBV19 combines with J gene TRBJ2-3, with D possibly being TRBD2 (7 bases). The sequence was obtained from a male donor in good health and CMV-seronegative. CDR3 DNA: TGTGCCAGTAATGCGGGGGCGGCAGATACGCAGTATTTT. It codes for CASNAGAADTQYF. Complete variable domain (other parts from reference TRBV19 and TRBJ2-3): DGGITQSPKYLFRKEGQNVTLSCEQNLNHDAMYWYRQDPGQGLRLIYYSQIVNDFQKGDIAEGYSVSREKKESFPLTVTSAQKNPTAFYLCASNAGAADTQYFGPGTRLTVL.